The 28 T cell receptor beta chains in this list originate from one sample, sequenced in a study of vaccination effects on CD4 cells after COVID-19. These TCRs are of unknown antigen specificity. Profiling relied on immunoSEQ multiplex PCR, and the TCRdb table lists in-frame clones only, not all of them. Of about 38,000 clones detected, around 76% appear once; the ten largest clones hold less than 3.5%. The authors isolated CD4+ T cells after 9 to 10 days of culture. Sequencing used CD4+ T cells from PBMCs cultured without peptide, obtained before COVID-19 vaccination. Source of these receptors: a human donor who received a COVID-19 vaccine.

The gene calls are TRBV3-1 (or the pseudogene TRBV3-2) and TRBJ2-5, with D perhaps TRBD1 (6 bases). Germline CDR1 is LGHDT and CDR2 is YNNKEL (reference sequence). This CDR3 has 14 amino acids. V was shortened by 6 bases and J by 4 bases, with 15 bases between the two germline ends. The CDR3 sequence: CASSPYTGPETQYF. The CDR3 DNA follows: TGTGCCAGCAGTCCCTATACAGGGCCAGAGACCCAGTACTTC.

CDR3 loop: CASNLGGAIRNTEAFF. In DNA, the CDR3 is TGTGCCAGTAATCTGGGGGGCGCGATAAGGAACACTGAAGCTTTCTTT. This chain joins TRBV19 and TRBJ1-1, with TRBD1 as a possible D gene (6 bases). CDR3 length: 16 residues. Germline V gene lookup returns CDR1 LNHDA and CDR2 SQIVND (reference sequence). The V end lost 7 bases, the J end lost 1 base, and 19 bases lay between the germline ends.

The DNA of the CDR3 is TGTGCCAGCAGCGTAGCTGGGCAGGCAGTGGTCCCTGAAGCTTTCTTT. Protein sequence: CASSVAGQAVVPEAFF. V usage is TRBV9 and J usage is TRBJ1-1; D is uncertain. This CDR3 spans 16 amino acids. The germline CDR1 and CDR2 sequences are SGDLS and YYNGEE. With 0 bases removed from V and 6 bases from J, the gap between germline ends came to 18 bases.

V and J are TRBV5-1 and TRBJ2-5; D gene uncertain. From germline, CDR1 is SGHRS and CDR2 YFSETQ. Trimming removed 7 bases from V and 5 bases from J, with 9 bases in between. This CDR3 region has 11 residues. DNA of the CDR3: TGCGCCAGCGCCCTTGGGGAGACCCAGTACTTC. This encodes CASALGETQYF.

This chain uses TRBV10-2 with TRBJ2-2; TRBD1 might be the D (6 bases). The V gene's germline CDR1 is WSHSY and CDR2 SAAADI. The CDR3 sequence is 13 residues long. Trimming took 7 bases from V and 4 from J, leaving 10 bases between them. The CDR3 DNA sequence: TGCGCCAGCAAAAGGGGGACCACCGGGGAGCTGTTTTTT. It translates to CASKRGTTGELFF.

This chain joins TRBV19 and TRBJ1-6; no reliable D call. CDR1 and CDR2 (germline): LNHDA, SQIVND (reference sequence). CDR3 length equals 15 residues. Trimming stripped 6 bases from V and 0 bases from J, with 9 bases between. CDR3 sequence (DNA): TGTGCCAGTAGCTCGGGGATCTCCTATAATTCACCCCTCCACTTT. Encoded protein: CASSSGISYNSPLHF.

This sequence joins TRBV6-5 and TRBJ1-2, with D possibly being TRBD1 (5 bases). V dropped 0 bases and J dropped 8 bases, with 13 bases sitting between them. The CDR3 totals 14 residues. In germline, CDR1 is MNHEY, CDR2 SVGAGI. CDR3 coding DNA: TGTGCCAGCAGTTACTCGAGACAGTTCGGCGGCTACACCTTC. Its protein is CASSYSRQFGGYTF.

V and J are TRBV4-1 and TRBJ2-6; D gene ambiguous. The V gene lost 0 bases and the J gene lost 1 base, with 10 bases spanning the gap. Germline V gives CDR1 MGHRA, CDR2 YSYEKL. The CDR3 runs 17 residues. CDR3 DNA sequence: TGCGCCAGCAGCCAAGATTTTTTTGGTTCTGGGGCCAACGTCCTGACTTTC. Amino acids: CASSQDFFGSGANVLTF.

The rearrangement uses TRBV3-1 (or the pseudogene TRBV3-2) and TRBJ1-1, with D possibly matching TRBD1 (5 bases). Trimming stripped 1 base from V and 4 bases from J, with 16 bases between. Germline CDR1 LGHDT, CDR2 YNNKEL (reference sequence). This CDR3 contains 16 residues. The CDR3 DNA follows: TGTGCCAGCAGCCAAGGGGGGTGGTCCCCGAGCACTGAAGCTTTCTTT. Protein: CASSQGGWSPSTEAFF.

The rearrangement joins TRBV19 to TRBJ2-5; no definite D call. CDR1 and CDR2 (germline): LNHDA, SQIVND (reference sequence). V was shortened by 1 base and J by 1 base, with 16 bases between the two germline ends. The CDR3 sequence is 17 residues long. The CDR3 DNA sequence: TGTGCCAGTAGTATAGGGGCCGAAAAGTCACTCCAAGAGACCCAGTACTTC. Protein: CASSIGAEKSLQETQYF.

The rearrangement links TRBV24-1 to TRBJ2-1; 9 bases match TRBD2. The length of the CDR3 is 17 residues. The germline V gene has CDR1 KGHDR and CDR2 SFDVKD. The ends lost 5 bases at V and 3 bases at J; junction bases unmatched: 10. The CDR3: CATSGAWRGGLYNEQFF. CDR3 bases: TGTGCCACCAGTGGAGCCTGGCGGGGGGGCCTCTACAATGAGCAGTTCTTC.

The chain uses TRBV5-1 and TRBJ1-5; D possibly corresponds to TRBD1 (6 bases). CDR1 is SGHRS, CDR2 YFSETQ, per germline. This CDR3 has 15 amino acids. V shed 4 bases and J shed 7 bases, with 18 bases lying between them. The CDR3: CASSPWGGQEQPQHF. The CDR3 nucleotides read TGCGCCAGCAGCCCTTGGGGGGGACAAGAACAGCCCCAGCATTTT. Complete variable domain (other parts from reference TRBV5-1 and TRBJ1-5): KAGVTQTPRYLIKTRGQQVTLSCSPISGHRSVSWYQQTPGQGLQFLFEYFSETQRNKGNFPGRFSGRQFSNSRSEMNVSTLELGDSALYLCASSPWGGQEQPQHFGDGTRLSIL.

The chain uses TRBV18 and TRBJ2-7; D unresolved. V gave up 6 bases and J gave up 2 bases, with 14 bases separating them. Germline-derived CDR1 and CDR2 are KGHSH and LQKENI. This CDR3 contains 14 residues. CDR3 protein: CASSLVGSPYEQYV. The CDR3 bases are TGTGCCAGCTCCCTGGTGGGGTCCCCCTACGAGCAGTACGTC.

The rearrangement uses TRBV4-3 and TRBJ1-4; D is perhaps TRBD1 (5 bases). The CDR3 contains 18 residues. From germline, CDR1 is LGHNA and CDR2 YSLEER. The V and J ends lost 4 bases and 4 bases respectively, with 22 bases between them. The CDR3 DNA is TGCGCCAGCAGCCGCCAGGCTATCCCGGGACCTAGTAATGAAAAACTGTTTTTT. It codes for CASSRQAIPGPSNEKLFF.

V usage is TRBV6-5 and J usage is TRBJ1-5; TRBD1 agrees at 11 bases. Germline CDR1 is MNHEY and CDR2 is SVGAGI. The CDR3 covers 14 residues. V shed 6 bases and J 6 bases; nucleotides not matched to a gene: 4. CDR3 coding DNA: TGTGCCAGCAGACGGACAGGGGGCTTTCAGCCCCAGCATTTT. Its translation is CASRRTGGFQPQHF.

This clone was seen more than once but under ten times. The CDR3: CASSEQGGSYGYTF. CDR3 sequence (DNA): TGTGCCAGCAGTGAACAGGGGGGTAGCTATGGCTACACCTTC. The rearrangement links TRBV2 to TRBJ1-2; 7 nucleotides line up with TRBD1. With V trimmed by 2 bases and J by 4 bases, 4 bases remained unmatched. The CDR3 extends over 14 amino acids. CDR1 is SNHLY, CDR2 FYNNEI, per germline.

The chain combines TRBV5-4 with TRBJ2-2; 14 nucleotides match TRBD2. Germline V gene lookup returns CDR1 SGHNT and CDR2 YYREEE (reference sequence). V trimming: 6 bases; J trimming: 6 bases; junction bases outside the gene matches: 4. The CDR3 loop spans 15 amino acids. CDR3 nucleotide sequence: TGTGCCAGCACCGGACTAGCGGGGGGCCCCGGGGAGCTGTTTTTT. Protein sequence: CASTGLAGGPGELFF.

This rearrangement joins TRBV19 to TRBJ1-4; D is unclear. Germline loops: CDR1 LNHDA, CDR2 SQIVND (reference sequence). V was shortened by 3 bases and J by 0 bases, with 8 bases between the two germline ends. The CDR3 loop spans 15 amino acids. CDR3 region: CASSITFATNEKLFF. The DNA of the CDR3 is TGTGCCAGTAGTATTACGTTTGCAACTAATGAAAAACTGTTTTTT.

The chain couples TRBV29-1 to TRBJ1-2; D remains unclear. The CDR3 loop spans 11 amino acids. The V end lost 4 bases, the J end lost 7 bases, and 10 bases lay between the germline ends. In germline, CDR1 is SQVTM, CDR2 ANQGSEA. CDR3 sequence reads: CSVVSGVGYTF. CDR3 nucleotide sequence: TGCAGCGTTGTCTCCGGGGTTGGCTACACCTTC.

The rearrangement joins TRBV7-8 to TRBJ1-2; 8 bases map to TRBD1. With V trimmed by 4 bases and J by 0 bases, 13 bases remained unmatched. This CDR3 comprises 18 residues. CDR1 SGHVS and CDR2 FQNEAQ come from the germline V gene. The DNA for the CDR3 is TGTGCCAGCAGCTCTAGAAGACAGGGGCCAGACACTAACTATGGCTACACCTTC. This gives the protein CASSSRRQGPDTNYGYTF.

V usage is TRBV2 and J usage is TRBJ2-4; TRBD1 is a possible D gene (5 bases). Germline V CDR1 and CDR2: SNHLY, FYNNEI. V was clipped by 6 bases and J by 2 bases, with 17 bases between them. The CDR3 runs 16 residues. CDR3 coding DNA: TGTGCCAGCAGACCCACCACAGGCGCGACCAAAAACATTCAGTACTTC. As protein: CASRPTTGATKNIQYF.

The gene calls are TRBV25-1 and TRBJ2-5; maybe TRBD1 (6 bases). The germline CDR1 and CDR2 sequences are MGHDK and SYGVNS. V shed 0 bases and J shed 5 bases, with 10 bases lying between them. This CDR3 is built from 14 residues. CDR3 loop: CASSEYRGQETQYF. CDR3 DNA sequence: TGTGCCAGCAGTGAATATAGAGGACAGGAGACCCAGTACTTC.

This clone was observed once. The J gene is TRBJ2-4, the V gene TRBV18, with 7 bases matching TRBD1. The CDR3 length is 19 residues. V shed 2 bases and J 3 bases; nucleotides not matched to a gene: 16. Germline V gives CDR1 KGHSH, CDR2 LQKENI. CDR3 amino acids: CASSPFNRGLSFGKNIQYF. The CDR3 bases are TGTGCCAGCTCACCATTTAACAGGGGATTGAGTTTTGGCAAAAACATTCAGTACTTC.

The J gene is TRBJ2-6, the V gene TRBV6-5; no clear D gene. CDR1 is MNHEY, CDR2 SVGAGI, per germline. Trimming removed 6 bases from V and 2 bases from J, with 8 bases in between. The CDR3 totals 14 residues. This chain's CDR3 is CASSAIAGANVLTF. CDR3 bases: TGTGCCAGCAGCGCTATAGCTGGGGCCAACGTCCTGACTTTC.

This chain's CDR3 is CATSDGQGAREQYV. The CDR3 bases are TGTGCCACCAGTGATGGACAGGGGGCTAGAGAGCAGTACGTC. The rearrangement joins TRBV24-1 to TRBJ2-7; 11 positions match TRBD1. Germline lookup yields CDR1 KGHDR and CDR2 SFDVKD. The CDR3 loop spans 14 amino acids. J was trimmed by 7 bases and V by 3 bases; bases with no gene match: 4.

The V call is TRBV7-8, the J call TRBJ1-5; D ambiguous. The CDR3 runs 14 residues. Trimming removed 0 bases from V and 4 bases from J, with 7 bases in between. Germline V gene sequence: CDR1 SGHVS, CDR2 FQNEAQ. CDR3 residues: CASSLAGGNQPQHF. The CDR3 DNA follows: TGTGCCAGCAGCTTAGCGGGAGGGAATCAGCCCCAGCATTTT.

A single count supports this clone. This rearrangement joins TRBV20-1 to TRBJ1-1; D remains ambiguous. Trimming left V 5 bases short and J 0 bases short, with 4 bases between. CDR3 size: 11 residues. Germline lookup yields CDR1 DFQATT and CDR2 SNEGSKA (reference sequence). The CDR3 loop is CSALLNTEAFF. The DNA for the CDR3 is TGCAGTGCTTTGTTGAACACTGAAGCTTTCTTT.

The CDR3 DNA reads TGTGCCAGCAGCGGGACAGGTCCCTATGGCTACACCTTC. This sequence encodes CASSGTGPYGYTF. V usage is TRBV6-2 or TRBV6-3 and J usage is TRBJ1-2; 8 bases match TRBD1. The CDR3 length is 13 residues. V dropped 6 bases and J dropped 4; count of bases not matched to a gene: 4. Germline lookup yields CDR1 MNHEY and CDR2 SVGEGT.